This TCR beta chain was sequenced during a study of T-cell reconstitution after alpha-beta-depleted transplantation in children. Overall study results and limits: Reportedly, roughly two months post-transplant, alpha-beta T cells arose from several hundred expanded graft clones. From newly produced T cells came most of the T-cell counts and diversity one year after transplant.

This clonotype was counted between two and nine times. Its target is not known. A TCRbeta library incorporating unique molecular identifiers was prepared. TCRdb recomputed calls from the PCR reads with MiXCR, one row per CDR3 protein. Of hundreds of thousands of distinct CDR3 sequences listed, around 13% are singletons. The CDR3 has 13 amino acids. Trimming stripped 4 bases from V and 7 bases from J, with 13 bases between. The germline CDR1 and CDR2 sequences are DFQATT and SNEGSKA (reference sequence). This chain joins TRBV20-1 and TRBJ1-4; no definite D call. This clonotype was sampled from a girl aged 2-10 years with congenital amegakaryocytic thrombocytopenia, due to receive a stem cell transplant. The starting material was PBMCs, obtained before TCRalphabeta/CD19-depleted stem cell transplant. The CDR3: CSATGGKGEKLFF. The CDR3 DNA follows: TGCAGTGCTACCGGTGGCAAGGGTGAAAAACTGTTTTTT.